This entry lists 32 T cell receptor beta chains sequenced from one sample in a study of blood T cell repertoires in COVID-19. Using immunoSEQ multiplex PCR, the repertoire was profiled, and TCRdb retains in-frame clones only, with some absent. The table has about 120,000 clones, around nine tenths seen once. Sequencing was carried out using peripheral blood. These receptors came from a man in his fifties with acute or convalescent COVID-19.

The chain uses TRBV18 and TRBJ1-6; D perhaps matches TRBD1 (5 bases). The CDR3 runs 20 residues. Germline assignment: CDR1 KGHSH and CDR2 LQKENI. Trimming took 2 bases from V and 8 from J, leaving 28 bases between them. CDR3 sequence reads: CASSPLGSRYWGPRDSPLHF. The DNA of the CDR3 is TGTGCCAGCTCACCATTGGGGTCCCGTTATTGGGGCCCCAGGGATTCACCCCTCCACTTT.

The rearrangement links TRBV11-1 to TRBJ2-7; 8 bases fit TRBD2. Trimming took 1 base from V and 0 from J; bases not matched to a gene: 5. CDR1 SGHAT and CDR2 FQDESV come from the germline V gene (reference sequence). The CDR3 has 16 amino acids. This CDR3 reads CASSLGTSSGSYEQYF. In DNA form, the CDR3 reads TGTGCCAGCAGCTTAGGGACTAGCAGTGGCTCCTACGAGCAGTACTTC.

The CDR3 DNA reads as TGTGCCAGCAGCGTAGAGGTCGGGGAAACTGGGGCCAACGTCCTGACTTTC. Translation: CASSVEVGETGANVLTF. This chain uses TRBV9 with TRBJ2-6, with D perhaps TRBD2 (5 bases). CDR1 and CDR2 (germline): SGDLS, YYNGEE. The CDR3 has 17 amino acids. V shed 0 bases and J shed 2 bases, with 12 bases lying between them.

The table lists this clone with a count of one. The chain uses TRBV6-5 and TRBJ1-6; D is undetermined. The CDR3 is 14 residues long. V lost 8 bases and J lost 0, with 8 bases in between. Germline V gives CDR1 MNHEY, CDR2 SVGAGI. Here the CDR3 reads CASQRASYNSPLHF. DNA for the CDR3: TGTGCCAGCCAGCGGGCCTCCTATAATTCACCCCTCCACTTT.

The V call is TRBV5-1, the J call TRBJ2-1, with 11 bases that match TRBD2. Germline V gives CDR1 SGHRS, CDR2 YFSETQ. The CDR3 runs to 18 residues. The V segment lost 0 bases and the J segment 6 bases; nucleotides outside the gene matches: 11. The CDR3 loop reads CASSLEIAGGPVANEQFF. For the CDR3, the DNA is TGCGCCAGCAGCTTGGAAATAGCGGGAGGGCCGGTAGCCAATGAGCAGTTCTTC.

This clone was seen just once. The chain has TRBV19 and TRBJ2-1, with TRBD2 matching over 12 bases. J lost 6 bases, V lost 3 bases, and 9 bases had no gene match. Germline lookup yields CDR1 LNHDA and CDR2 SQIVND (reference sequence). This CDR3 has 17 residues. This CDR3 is CASSISNGLAGINEQFF. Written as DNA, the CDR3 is TGTGCCAGTAGTATTAGTAATGGACTAGCGGGGATCAATGAGCAGTTCTTC.

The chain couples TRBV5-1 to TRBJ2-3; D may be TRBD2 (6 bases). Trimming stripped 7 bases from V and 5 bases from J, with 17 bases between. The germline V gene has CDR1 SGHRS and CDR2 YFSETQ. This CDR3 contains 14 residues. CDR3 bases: TGCGCCAGCTCGTGGGGGGAGCGAGAAGATACGCAGTATTTT. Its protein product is CASSWGEREDTQYF.

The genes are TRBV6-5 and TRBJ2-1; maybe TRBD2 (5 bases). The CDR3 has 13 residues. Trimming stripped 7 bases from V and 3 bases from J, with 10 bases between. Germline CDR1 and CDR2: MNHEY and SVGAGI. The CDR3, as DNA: TGTGCCAGCAATCTTGACTACTACAATGAGCAGTTCTTC. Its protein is CASNLDYYNEQFF.

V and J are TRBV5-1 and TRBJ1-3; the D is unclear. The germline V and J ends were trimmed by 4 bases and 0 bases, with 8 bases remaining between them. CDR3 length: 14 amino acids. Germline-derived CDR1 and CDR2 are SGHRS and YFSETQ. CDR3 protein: CASSPGISGNTIYF. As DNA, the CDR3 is TGCGCCAGCAGCCCGGGTATCTCTGGAAACACCATATATTTT.

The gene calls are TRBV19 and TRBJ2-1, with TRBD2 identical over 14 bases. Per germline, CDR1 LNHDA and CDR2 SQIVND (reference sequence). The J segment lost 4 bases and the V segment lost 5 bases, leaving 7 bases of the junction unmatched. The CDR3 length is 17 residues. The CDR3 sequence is CASSAPTSGRDYNEQFF. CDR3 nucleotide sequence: TGTGCCAGTAGTGCCCCGACTAGCGGGAGGGATTACAATGAGCAGTTCTTC. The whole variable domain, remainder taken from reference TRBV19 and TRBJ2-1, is DGGITQSPKYLFRKEGQNVTLSCEQNLNHDAMYWYRQDPGQGLRLIYYSQIVNDFQKGDIAEGYSVSREKKESFPLTVTSAQKNPTAFYLCASSAPTSGRDYNEQFFGPGTRLTVL.

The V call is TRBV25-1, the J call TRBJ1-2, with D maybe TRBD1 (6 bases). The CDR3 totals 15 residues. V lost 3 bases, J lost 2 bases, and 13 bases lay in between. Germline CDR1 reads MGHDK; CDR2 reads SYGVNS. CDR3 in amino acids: CASSDYRTDNYGYTF. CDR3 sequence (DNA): TGTGCCAGCAGTGACTACCGGACAGACAACTATGGCTACACCTTC.

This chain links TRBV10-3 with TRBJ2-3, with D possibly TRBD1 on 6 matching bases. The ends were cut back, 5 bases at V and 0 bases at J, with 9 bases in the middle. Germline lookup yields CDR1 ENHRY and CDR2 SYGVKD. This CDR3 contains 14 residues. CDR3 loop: CAISQQGSTDTQYF. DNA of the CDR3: TGTGCCATCAGTCAACAGGGTAGCACAGATACGCAGTATTTT.

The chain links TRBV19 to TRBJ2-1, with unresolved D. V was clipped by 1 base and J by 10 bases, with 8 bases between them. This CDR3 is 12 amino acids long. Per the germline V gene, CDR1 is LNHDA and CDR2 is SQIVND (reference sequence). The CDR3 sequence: CASSIGPGEQFF. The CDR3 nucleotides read TGTGCCAGTAGTATAGGCCCCGGGGAGCAGTTCTTC.

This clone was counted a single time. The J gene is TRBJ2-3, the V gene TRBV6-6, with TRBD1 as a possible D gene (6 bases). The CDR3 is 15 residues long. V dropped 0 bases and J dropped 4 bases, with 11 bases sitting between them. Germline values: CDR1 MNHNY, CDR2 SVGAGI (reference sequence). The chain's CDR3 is CASSYSSGAADTQYF. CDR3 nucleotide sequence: TGTGCCAGCAGTTACTCCTCAGGGGCAGCAGATACGCAGTATTTT.

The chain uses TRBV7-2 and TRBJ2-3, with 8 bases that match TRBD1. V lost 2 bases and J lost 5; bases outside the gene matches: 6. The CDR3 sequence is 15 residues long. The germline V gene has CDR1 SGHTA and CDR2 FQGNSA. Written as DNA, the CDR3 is TGTGCCAGCAGCTTACAGGGGGCCGGAGGAGATACGCAGTATTTT. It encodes CASSLQGAGGDTQYF.

CDR3 DNA: TGCAGCGTGCCCGGACCTAGCGGGCTTTACGAGCAGTACTTC. It codes for CSVPGPSGLYEQYF. The gene calls are TRBV29-1 and TRBJ2-7, with 8 nucleotides matching TRBD2. Germline assignment: CDR1 SQVTM and CDR2 ANQGSEA. The ends lost 6 bases at V and 4 bases at J; junction bases unmatched: 11. This CDR3 is built from 14 residues.

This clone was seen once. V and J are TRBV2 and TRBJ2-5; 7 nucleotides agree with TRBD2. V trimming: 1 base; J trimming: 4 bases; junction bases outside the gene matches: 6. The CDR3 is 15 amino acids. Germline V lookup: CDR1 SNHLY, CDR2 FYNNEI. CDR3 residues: CASSEVGGPRETQYF. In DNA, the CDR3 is TGTGCCAGCAGTGAAGTGGGAGGGCCGAGAGAGACCCAGTACTTC.

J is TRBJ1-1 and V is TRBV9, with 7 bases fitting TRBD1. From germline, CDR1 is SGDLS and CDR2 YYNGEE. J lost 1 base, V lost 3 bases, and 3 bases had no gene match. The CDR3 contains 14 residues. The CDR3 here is CASSARQGNTEAFF. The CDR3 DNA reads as TGTGCCAGCAGCGCGAGACAGGGGAACACTGAAGCTTTCTTT.

CDR3: CASSYSGQVGETQYF. The CDR3 DNA reads TGTGCCAGCAGTTACTCTGGACAGGTTGGAGAGACCCAGTACTTC. The chain couples TRBV6-5 to TRBJ2-5, with 7 bases matching TRBD1. This CDR3 is 15 amino acids long. V was clipped by 0 bases and J by 4 bases; unmatched bases: 5. From germline, CDR1 is MNHEY and CDR2 SVGAGI.

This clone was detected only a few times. The CDR3 DNA sequence: TGTGCCACCGCCGGGTATAGTAGTGTCACTGAAGCTTTCTTT. It encodes CATAGYSSVTEAFF. The V call is TRBV6-5, the J call TRBJ1-1; D is undetermined. The germline gives CDR1 MNHEY, CDR2 SVGAGI. With 10 bases removed from V and 4 bases from J, the gap between germline ends came to 19 bases. This CDR3 has 14 residues.

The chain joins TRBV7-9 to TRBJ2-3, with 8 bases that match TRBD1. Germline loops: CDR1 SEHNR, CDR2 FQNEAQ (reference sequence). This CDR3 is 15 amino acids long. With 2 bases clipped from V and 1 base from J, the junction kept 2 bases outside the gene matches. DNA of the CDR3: TGTGCCAGCAGCTTAAGACAGGGGCGCACAGATACGCAGTATTTT. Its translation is CASSLRQGRTDTQYF.

The CDR3: CATALAAGAVYEQYF. The CDR3 bases are TGTGCCACCGCCCTGGCGGCGGGGGCGGTTTACGAGCAGTACTTC. The J gene is TRBJ2-7, the V gene TRBV19, with a possible D match to TRBD2 (7 bases). Germline CDR1 reads LNHDA; CDR2 reads SQIVND (reference sequence). CDR3 length: 15 amino acids. The ends were cut back, 10 bases at V and 4 bases at J, with 23 bases in the middle.

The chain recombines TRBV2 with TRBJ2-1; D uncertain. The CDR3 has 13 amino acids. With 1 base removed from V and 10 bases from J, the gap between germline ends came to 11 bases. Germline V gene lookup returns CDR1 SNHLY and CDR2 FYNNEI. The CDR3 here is CASSEGLGNEQFF. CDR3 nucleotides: TGTGCCAGCAGTGAAGGTCTAGGAAACGAGCAGTTCTTC.

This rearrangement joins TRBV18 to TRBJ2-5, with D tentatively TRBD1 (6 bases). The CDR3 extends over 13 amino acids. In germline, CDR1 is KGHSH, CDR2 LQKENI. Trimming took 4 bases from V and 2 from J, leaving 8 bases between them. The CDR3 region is CASSRTAQETQYF. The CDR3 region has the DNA TGTGCCAGCTCACGGACAGCTCAAGAGACCCAGTACTTC.

For the CDR3, the DNA is TGTGCCAGCACGGAGGGAGGGCCTTATTCAAATGAGCAGTTCTTC. This translates into CASTEGGPYSNEQFF. The J gene is TRBJ2-1, the V gene TRBV2; 7 bases are a match to TRBD2. The CDR3 covers 15 residues. V gave up 7 bases and J gave up 7 bases; unmatched junction bases: 13. Germline CDR1 is SNHLY and CDR2 is FYNNEI.

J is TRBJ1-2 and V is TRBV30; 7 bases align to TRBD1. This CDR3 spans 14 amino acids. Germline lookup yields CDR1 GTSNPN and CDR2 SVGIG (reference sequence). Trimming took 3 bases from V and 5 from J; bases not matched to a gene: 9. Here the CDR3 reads CAWRRIHRGYGYTF. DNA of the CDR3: TGTGCCTGGAGGCGAATCCACAGGGGATATGGCTACACCTTC.

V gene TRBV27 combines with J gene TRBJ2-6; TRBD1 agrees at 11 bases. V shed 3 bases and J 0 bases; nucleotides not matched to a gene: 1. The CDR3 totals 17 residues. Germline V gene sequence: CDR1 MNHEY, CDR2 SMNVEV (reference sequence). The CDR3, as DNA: TGTGCCAGCAGTTTGGGGACAGGGGGCTCTGGGGCCAACGTCCTGACTTTC. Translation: CASSLGTGGSGANVLTF.

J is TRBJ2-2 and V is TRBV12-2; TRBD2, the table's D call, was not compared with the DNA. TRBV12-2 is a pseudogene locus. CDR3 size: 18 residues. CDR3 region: CASRSATGLAANTGELFF. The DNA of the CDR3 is TGTGCAAGTCGCTCTGCCACCGGACTAGCGGCGAACACCGGGGAGCTGTTTTTT.

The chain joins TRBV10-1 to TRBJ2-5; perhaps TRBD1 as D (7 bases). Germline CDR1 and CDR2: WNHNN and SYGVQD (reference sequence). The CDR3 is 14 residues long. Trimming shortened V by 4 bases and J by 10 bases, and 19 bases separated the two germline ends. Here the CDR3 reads CASSVGQAQGGQYF. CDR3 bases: TGCGCCAGCAGTGTCGGTCAGGCCCAGGGGGGCCAGTACTTC.

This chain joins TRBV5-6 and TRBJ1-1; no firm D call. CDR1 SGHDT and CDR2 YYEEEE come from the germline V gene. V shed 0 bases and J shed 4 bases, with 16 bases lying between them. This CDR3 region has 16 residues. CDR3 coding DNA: TGTGCCAGCAGCTTGGCCGGGAACAGAGTCCCCACTGAAGCTTTCTTT. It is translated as CASSLAGNRVPTEAFF.

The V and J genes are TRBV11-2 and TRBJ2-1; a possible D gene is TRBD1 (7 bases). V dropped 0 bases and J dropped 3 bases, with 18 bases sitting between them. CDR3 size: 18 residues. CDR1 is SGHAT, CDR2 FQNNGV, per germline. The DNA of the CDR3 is TGTGCCAGCAGCTTAGATTCCCAGGGGGACTGGTTCTACAATGAGCAGTTCTTC. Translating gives CASSLDSQGDWFYNEQFF.

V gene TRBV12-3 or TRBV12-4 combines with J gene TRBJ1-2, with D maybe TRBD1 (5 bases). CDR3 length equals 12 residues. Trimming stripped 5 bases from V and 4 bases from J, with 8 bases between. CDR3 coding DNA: TGTGCCAGCAGTCAGGGTACCTATGGCTACACCTTC. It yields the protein CASSQGTYGYTF.